This T cell receptor (beta chain) is from a study of T cell clonotyping in hematopoietic cell transplantation (dated by TCRdb to the early 2020s). A note on the overall study: In the study, more than 130 blood samples were gathered from some 32 consecutive transplant recipients and their related donors. Recruitment of patients ran from 2015 to early 2017, and follow-up continued until September 2020 or until death.

A note on this clone: The antigen it recognizes is unknown. No base quality information exists; no much larger clone differs at one position.

Including the terminal cysteine and phenylalanine, the CDR3 comprises 15 residues. The entry retains the CDR3 DNA only, 45 bases that are in frame from base 1. For CDR1 and CDR2, the germline V gene lists SGHVS and FNYEAQ. V trim: 5 bases; J trim: 3 bases; unmatched bases: 3. The immunoSEQ assay, a bias-controlled multiplex PCR using V- and J-specific primers, was used to amplify TCR beta CDR3 regions from genomic DNA. In a second PCR step, a proprietary barcode and Illumina adapter sequences were attached to the CDR3 amplicons. An Illumina MiSeq instrument was used to sequence the CDR3 libraries. For the original study's pipeline: immunoSEQ Analyzer 3.0 was used for export and quality control, with R Bioconductor and Immunarch used for downstream analyses. Only productive rearrangements in the normalized downsampled data set were used to calculate repertoire metrics. Pathologically expanded clonotypes were defined as those larger than 5 templates in the normalized cohort. Repertoire diversity was measured with the Inverse Simpson Index. The non-normalized data set was used for CMV-specificity analyses so that all clonotypes could be captured. TCRdb holds this immuneACCESS table with in-frame rearrangements only. Some clones are missing; in checked studies, unresolved V genes explain under half, and the rest has no known cause. The V and J calls and clone size are taken from that table; D and trimming were inferred from the DNA. The sample table lists 30,000 to 45,000 clones, over 70% of them with a count of one. The ten top clones hold almost 2% of the sample.

Overall results and qualifications from the work: Just a small fraction of recipient repertoires overlapped with donor repertoires, and more than 97% appeared de novo at the given depth. After transplant, TCR diversity in recipients dropped, and pathologically expanded clonotypes increased progressively from day 30 to day 180. Inverse Simpson Index values from donors and from recipients before transplant predicted broader TCR repertoire diversity after transplant. Sample size was limited, and cells were not sorted, so CD4 and CD8 repertoire contributions could not be separated.

Blood samples for TCR beta sequencing were given by related transplant donors. Nuclei Lysis Solution was used to extract genomic DNA from fresh or cryopreserved unfractionated peripheral blood mononuclear cells. Recombination linked TRBV7-6 to TRBJ2-7, with TRBD2 identical over 14 junction bases. The specimen sequenced was peripheral blood mononuclear cells. The source of this sequence is a woman aged 40 to 55 in good health. Some clones in this sample may be carry-over from other donors' samples. The DNA is as follows: TGTGCCAGCAGCCCTGGGACTAGCGGGAGCTACGAGCAGTACTTC. It is translated as CASSPGTSGSYEQYF.